Following are 12 T cell receptor beta chains from one sample sequenced in a study of T cell repertoires in cytomegalovirus infection. From the reads, TCRdb called clonotypes with MiXCR, one entry per CDR3 protein. The table lists around 540,000 distinct CDR3 sequences, more than 30% of them singletons. Their cognate antigens are unknown. The source material was cultured PBMCs, sampled from culture after CMV antigen stimulation. All receptors derive from a human donor in good health (CMV status not recorded). Some clones in this sample may be carry-over from other donors' samples.

There are a few counts of this clonotype. The junction and the germline gene differ at one end; a read error may be behind it. This chain uses TRBV6-1 with TRBJ2-7; 7 positions agree with TRBD1. CDR1 is MNHNS and CDR2 is SASEGT in the germline V gene. The CDR3 consists of 12 residues. The chain's CDR3 is CASSETDRPGFF. DNA of the CDR3: TGTGCCAGCAGTGAAACGGACAGGCCGGGTTTCTTC.

The chain employs TRBV29-1 and TRBJ2-7; 7 bases match TRBD1. Per the germline V gene, CDR1 is SQVTM and CDR2 is ANQGSEA. V lost 5 bases, J lost 7 bases, and 11 bases stayed unmatched. The CDR3 has 13 amino acids. In DNA form, the CDR3 reads TGCAGCGTTACCGGGACAGTGACCAAGGAGCAGTACTTC. This sequence encodes CSVTGTVTKEQYF.

Note on this clonotype: This is likely a read error, given that the CDR3 carries no conserved phenylalanine or tryptophan at its end. The chain couples TRBV7-4 to TRBJ2-4, with D unclear. Germline V gene sequence: CDR1 SGHVT, CDR2 SQSDAQ. CDR3 length: 19 amino acids. V gave up 7 bases and J gave up 0 bases, with 25 bases separating them. The CDR3 loop is CASTGLDPPLPEAKNIQYS. In DNA form, the CDR3 reads TGTGCCAGCACCGGCTTAGACCCCCCTCTACCCGAAGCCAAAAACATTCAGTACTCC.

This clonotype was picked up many times. V is TRBV28 and J is TRBJ1-2; D is uncertain. The CDR3 spans 12 residues. Germline V gene lookup returns CDR1 MDHEN and CDR2 SYDVKM. This chain's CDR3 is CVVGVANYGYTF. The CDR3 nucleotides read TGTGTTGTTGGCGTCGCTAACTATGGCTACACCTTC.

This clonotype has just a few counts. The V call is TRBV20-1, the J call TRBJ1-6; tentative D call: TRBD1 (5 bases). This CDR3 is built from 15 residues. Germline V CDR1 and CDR2: DFQATT, SNEGSKA (reference sequence). V lost 6 bases and J lost 5, with 17 bases in between. Here the CDR3 reads CSAPMRGNDNSPLHF. CDR3 coding DNA: TGCAGTGCCCCGATGCGGGGGAATGATAATTCACCCCTCCACTTT.

As regards this clonotype: A junction end diverges from the germline sequence, so it may reflect a read error. CDR3 in amino acids: CASNLGGETNYGYTF. The CDR3 DNA sequence: TGTGCCAGCAATTTAGGGGGTGAGACTAACTATGGCTACACCTTC. The chain employs TRBV28 and TRBJ1-2, with a weak D call TRBD1 (6 bases). Germline V gene sequence: CDR1 MDHEN, CDR2 SYDVKM. This CDR3 is built from 15 residues.

V usage is TRBV10-2 and J usage is TRBJ2-7, with TRBD2 as a possible D gene (5 bases). This CDR3 has 13 residues. The germline gives CDR1 WSHSY, CDR2 SAAADI. With 6 bases removed from V and 3 bases from J, the gap between germline ends came to 12 bases. This CDR3 is CASRLGLDYEQYF. The DNA of the CDR3 is TGCGCCAGCAGACTAGGACTCGACTACGAGCAGTACTTC.

The rearrangement uses TRBV19 and TRBJ2-1, with D tentatively TRBD1 (5 bases). V was cut by 4 bases and J by 10 bases, with 14 bases left in between. The CDR3 length is 13 residues. Germline V gives CDR1 LNHDA, CDR2 SQIVND (reference sequence). The CDR3 loop reads CASSTQPGWEQFF. The CDR3 nucleotides read TGTGCCAGTAGTACGCAGCCAGGGTGGGAGCAGTTCTTC.

This clonotype was picked up a small number of times. The chain links TRBV24-1 to TRBJ2-7; TRBD2 matches 8 bases. This CDR3 spans 16 amino acids. V lost 6 bases and J lost 4; bases outside the gene matches: 13. Germline V gene sequence: CDR1 KGHDR, CDR2 SFDVKD. Here the CDR3 DNA reads TGTGCCACCAGTCCTACTACTAGCGGTTCTGAGTACGAGCAGTACGTC. Translating it yields CATSPTTSGSEYEQYV.

V gene TRBV27 combines with J gene TRBJ1-3; D is possibly TRBD1 (5 bases). Trimming left V 1 base short and J 10 bases short, with 23 bases between. Germline CDR1 and CDR2: MNHEY and SMNVEV (reference sequence). This CDR3 comprises 17 residues. The CDR3 DNA reads as TGTGCCAGCAGTTTATACGCCCAGGGCTGGTTGGAATGGACCATATATTTT. This gives the protein CASSLYAQGWLEWTIYF.

As regards this clonotype: Compared with germline, one end of the junction differs, possibly owing to a read error. This chain joins TRBV6-5 and TRBJ2-7; TRBD2 matches at 7 bases. The CDR3 has 15 residues. Germline V lookup: CDR1 MNHEY, CDR2 SVGAGI. CDR3 region: CASSDSLGGIYEQYF. The CDR3 DNA sequence: TGTGCCAGCAGTGACTCACTGGGGGGGATTTACGAGCAGTACTTC.

The V call is TRBV7-6, the J call TRBJ1-2; no clear D. Deletions cut 4 bases from V and 4 bases from J, with 16 bases between. CDR1 and CDR2 (germline): SGHVS, FNYEAQ. This CDR3 is built from 15 residues. CDR3 in DNA: TGTGCCAGCAGCTCGGAAGCGGGCGGATTCTATGGCTACACCTTC. It encodes CASSSEAGGFYGYTF.